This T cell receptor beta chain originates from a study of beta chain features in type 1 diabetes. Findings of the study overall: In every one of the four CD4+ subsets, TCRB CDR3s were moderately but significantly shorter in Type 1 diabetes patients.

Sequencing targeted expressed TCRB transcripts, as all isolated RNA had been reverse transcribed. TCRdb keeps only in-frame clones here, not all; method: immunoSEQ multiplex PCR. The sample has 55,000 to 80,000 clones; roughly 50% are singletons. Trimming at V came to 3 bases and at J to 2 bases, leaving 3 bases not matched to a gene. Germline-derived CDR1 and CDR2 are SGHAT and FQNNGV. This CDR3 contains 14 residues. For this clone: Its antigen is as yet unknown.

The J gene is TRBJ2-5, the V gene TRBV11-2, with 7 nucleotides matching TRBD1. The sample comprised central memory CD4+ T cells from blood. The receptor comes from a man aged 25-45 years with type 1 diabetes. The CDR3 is CASSLGQIQETQYF. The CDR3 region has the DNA TGTGCCAGCAGCTTGGGACAGATACAAGAGACCCAGTACTTC.